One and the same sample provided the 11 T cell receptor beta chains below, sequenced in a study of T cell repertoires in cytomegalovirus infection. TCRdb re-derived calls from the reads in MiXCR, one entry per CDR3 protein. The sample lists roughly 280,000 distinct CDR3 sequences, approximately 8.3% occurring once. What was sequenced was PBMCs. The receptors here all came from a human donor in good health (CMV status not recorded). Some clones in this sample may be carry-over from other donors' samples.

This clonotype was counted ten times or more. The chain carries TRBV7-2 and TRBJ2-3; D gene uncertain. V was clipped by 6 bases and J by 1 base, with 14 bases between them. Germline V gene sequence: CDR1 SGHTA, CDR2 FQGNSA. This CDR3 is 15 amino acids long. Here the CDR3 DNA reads TGTGCCAGCAGGCTAGTCTTGGGCGGCACAGATACGCAGTATTTT. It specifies CASRLVLGGTDTQYF. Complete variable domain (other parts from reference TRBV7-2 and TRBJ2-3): GAGVSQSPSNKVTEKGKDVELRCDPISGHTALYWYRQSLGQGLEFLIYFQGNSAPDKSGLPSDRFSAERTGGSVSTLTIQRTQQEDSAVYLCASRLVLGGTDTQYFGPGTRLTVL.

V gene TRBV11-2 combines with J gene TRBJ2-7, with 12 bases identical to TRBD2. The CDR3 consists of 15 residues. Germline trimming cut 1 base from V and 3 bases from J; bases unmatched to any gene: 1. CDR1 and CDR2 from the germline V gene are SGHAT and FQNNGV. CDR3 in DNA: TGTGCCAGCAGCTTAGGGACTAGCGGGATCTACGAGCAGTACTTC. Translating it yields CASSLGTSGIYEQYF. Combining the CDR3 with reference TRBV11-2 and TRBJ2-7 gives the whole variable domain EAGVAQSPRYKIIEKRQSVAFWCNPISGHATLYWYQQILGQGPKLLIQFQNNGVVDDSQLPKDRFSAERLKGVDSTLKIQPAKLEDSAVYLCASSLGTSGIYEQYFGPGTRLTVT.

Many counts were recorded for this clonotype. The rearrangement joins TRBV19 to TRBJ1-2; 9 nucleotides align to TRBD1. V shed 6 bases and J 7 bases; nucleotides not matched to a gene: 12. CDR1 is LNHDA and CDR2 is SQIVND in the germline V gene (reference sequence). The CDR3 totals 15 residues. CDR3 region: CASRPGQGSFGGYTF. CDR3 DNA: TGTGCCAGTAGACCGGGACAGGGCTCCTTTGGTGGCTACACCTTC.

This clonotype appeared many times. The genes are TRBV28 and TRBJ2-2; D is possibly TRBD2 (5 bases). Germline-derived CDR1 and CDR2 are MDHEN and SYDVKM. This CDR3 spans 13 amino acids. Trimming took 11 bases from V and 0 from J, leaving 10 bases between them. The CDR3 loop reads CALAHPNTGELFF. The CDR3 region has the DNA TGTGCCCTAGCCCACCCGAACACCGGGGAGCTGTTTTTT.

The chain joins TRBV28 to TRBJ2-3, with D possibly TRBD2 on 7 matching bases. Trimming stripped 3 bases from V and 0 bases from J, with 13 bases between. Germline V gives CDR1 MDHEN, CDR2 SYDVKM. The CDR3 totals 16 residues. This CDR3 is CASSLRGGLSTDTQYF. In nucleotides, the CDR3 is TGTGCCAGCAGTTTGAGGGGGGGCCTTAGCACAGATACGCAGTATTTT. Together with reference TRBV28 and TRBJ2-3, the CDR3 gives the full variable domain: DVKVTQSSRYLVKRTGEKVFLECVQDMDHENMFWYRQDPGLGLRLIYFSYDVKMKEKGDIPEGYSVSREKKERFSLILESASTNQTSMYLCASSLRGGLSTDTQYFGPGTRLTVL.

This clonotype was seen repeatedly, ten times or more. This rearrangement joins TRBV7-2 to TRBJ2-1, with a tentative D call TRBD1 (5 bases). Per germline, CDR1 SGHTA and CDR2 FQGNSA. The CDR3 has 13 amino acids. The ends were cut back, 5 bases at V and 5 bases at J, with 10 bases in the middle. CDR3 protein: CASSPGRDNEQFF. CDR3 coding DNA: TGTGCCAGCAGCCCCGGCAGGGACAATGAGCAGTTCTTC.

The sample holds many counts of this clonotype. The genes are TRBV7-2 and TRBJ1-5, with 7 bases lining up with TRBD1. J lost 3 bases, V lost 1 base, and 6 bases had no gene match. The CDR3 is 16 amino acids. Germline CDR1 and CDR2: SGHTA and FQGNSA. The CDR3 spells CASSLVRGSLNQPQHF. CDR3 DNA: TGTGCCAGCAGCTTAGTCAGGGGGTCTCTCAATCAGCCCCAGCATTTT.

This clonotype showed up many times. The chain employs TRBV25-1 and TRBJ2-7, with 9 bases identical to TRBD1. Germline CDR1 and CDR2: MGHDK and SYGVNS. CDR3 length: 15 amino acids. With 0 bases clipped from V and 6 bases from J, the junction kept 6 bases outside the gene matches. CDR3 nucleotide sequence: TGTGCCAGCAGTGAATATAGACAGGGGGGTGCCGAGCAGTACTTC. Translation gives CASSEYRQGGAEQYF.

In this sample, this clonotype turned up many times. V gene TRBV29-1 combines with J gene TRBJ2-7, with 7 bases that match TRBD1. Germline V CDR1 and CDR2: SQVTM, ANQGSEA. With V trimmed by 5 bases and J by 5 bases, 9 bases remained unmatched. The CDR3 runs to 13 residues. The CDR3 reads CSVSTGAGDEQYF. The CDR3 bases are TGCAGCGTTTCTACAGGGGCAGGGGACGAGCAGTACTTC.

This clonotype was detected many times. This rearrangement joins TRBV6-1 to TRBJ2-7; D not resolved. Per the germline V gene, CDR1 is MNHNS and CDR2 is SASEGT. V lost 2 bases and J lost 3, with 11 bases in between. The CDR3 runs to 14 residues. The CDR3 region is CASSESWSYYEQYF. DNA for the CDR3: TGTGCCAGCAGTGAATCTTGGAGTTACTACGAGCAGTACTTC.

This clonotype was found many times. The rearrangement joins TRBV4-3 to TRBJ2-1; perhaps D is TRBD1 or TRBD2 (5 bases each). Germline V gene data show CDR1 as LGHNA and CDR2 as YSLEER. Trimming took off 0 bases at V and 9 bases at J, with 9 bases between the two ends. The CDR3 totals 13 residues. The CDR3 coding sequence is TGCGCCAGCAGCCAAGAGTGGGGACGTGAGCAGTTCTTC. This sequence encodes CASSQEWGREQFF.